This T cell receptor (beta chain) originates from a study of blood T cell repertoires in COVID-19. About the research overall: COVID-19 samples collected from the United States, Italy and Spain covered acute and convalescent phases. Sample material is recorded as cDNA or gDNA derived from T cells, B-cell-depleted T cells, or PBMCs.

The method was immunoSEQ multiplex PCR; TCRdb's version includes in-frame clones alone and lacks a portion of them. This sample carries about 160,000 clones, about 84% of them seen once, and the ten largest clones take about 5.6%. This CDR3 has 16 residues. The V end was cut by 1 base, the J end by 1 base, with 11 bases between. Germline assignment: CDR1 MGHRA and CDR2 YSYEKL. The source of this sequence is a man in his forties or fifties who had recovered from COVID-19. J is TRBJ1-5 and V is TRBV4-1; D possibly corresponds to TRBD1 (6 bases). The specimen sequenced was PBMCs or T cells enriched from blood (not recorded which). This CDR3 reads CASSQVVGQSNQPQHF. Written as DNA, the CDR3 is TGCGCCAGCAGCCAAGTCGTCGGACAGAGCAATCAGCCCCAGCATTTT.